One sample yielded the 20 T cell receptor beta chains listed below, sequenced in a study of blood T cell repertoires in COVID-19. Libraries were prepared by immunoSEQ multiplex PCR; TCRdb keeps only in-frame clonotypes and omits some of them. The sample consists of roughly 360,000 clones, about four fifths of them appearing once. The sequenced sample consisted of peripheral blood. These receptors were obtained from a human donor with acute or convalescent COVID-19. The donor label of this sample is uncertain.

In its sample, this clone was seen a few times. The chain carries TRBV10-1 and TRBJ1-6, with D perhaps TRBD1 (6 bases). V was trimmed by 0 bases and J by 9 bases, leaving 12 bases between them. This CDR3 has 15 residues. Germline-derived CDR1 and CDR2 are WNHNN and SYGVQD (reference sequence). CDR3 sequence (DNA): TGCGCCAGCAGTGAGTCGTTAACAGGGAGTTCACCCCTCCACTTT. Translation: CASSESLTGSSPLHF.

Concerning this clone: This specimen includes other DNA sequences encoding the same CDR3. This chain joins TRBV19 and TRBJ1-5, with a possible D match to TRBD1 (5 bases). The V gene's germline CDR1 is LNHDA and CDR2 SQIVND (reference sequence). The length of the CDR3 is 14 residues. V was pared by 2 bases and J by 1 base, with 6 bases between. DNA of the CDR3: TGTGCCAGTAGTATAACAGGAAGCAATCAGCCCCAGCATTTT. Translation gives CASSITGSNQPQHF.

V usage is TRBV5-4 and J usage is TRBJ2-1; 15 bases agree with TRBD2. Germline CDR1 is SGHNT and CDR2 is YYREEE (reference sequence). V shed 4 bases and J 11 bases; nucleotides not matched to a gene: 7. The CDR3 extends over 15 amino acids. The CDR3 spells CASSNGLAGGEKQFF. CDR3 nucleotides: TGTGCCAGCAGCAATGGACTAGCGGGAGGGGAGAAGCAGTTCTTC.

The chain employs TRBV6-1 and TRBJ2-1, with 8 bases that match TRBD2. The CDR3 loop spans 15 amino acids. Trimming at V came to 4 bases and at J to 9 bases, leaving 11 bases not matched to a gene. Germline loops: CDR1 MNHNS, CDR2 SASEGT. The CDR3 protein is CASSARGGDISEQFF. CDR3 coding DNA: TGTGCCAGCAGTGCCCGGGGGGGAGATATTAGTGAGCAGTTCTTC.

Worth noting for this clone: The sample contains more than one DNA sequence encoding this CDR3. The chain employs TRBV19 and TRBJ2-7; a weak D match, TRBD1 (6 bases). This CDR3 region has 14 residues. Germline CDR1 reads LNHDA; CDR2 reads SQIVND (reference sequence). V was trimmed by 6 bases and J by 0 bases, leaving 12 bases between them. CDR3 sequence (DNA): TGTGCCAGTAGGAGGACAGAGTCCTCCTACGAGCAGTACTTC. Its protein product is CASRRTESSYEQYF.

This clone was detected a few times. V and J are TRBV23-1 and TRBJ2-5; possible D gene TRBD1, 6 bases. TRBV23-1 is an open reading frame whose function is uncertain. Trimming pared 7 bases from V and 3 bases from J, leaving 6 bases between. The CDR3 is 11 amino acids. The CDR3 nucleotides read TGCGCCAGCAAGGGGGAAGAGACCCAGTACTTC. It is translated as CASKGEETQYF.

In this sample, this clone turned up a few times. The CDR3 DNA is TGTGCCAGCAGCCAAACGGGACAGGGAGGATACGAGCAGTACTTC. It specifies CASSQTGQGGYEQYF. This rearrangement joins TRBV7-2 to TRBJ2-7; 9 bases fit TRBD1. This CDR3 is 15 amino acids long. J lost 4 bases, V lost 5 bases, and 9 bases had no gene match. Per germline, CDR1 SGHTA and CDR2 FQGNSA.

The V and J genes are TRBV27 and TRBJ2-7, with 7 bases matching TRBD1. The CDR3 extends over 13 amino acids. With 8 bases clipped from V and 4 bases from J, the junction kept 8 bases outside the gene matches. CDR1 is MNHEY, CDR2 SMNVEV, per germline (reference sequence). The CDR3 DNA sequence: TGTGCCAGCGGAGATGGACAGGTTTACGAGCAGTACTTC. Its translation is CASGDGQVYEQYF.

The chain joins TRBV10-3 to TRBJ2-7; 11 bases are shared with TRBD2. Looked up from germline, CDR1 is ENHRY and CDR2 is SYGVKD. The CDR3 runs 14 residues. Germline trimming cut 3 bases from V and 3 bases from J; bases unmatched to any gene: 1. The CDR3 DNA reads TGTGCCATCAGTGAACTAGCGGGAGACTACGAGCAGTACTTC. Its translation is CAISELAGDYEQYF.

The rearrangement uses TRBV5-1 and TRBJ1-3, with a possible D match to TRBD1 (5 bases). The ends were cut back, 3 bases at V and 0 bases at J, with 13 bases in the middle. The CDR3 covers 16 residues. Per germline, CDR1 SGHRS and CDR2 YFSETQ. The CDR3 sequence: CASSSVGVGSGNTIYF. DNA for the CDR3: TGCGCCAGCAGCTCAGTAGGGGTTGGCTCTGGAAACACCATATATTTT.

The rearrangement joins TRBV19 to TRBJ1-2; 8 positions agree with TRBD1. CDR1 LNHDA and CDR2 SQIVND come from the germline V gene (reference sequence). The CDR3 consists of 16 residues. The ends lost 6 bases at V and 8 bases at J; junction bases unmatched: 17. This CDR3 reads CASRMERQGKLSGYTF. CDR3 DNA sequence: TGTGCCAGTAGGATGGAAAGACAGGGGAAGCTGAGCGGCTACACCTTC.

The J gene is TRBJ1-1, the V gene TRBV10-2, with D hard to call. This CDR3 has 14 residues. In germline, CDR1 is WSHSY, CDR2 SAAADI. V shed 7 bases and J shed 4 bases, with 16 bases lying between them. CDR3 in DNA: TGCGCCAGCAAGGACTCGGGAGACGGCACTGAAGCTTTCTTT. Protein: CASKDSGDGTEAFF.

As DNA, the CDR3 is TGTGCCACCAGTTCCGACAGGTCCGGCACAGATACGCAGTATTTT. Its protein product is CATSSDRSGTDTQYF. The chain links TRBV15 to TRBJ2-3; D might be TRBD1 (6 bases). The V end lost 6 bases, the J end lost 1 base, and 14 bases lay between the germline ends. Per the germline V gene, CDR1 is LNHNV and CDR2 is YYDKDF (reference sequence). The CDR3 consists of 15 residues. The full variable domain, with the rest looked up from reference TRBV15 and TRBJ2-3, is DAMVIQNPRYQVTQFGKPVTLSCSQTLNHNVMYWYQQKSSQAPKLLFHYYDKDFNNEADTPDNFQSRRPNTSFCFLDIRSPGLGDTAMYLCATSSDRSGTDTQYFGPGTRLTVL.

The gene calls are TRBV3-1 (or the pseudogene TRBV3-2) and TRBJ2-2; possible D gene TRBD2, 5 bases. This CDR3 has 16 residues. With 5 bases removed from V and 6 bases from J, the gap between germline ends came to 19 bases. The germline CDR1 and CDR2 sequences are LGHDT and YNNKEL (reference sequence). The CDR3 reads CASSVTGSRSSGELFF. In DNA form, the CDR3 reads TGTGCCAGCAGCGTAACGGGGTCCCGGTCCTCCGGGGAGCTGTTTTTT.

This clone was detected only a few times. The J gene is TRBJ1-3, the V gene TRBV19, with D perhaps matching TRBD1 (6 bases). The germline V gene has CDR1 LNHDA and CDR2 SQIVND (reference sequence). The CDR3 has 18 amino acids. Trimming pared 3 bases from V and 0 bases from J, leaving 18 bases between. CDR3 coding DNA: TGTGCCAGTAGTATCCGACAGGATTGGGGCAGCTCTGGAAACACCATATATTTT. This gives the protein CASSIRQDWGSSGNTIYF.

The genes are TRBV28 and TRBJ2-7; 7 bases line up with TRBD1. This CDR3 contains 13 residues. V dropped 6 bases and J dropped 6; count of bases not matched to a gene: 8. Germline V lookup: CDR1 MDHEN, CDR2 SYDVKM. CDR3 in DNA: TGTGCCAGCAGATACGACAGGGTGTCCGAGCAGTACTTC. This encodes CASRYDRVSEQYF.

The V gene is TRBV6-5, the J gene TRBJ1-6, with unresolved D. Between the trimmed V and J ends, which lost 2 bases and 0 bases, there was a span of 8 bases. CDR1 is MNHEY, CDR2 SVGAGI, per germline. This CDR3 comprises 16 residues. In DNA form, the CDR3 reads TGTGCCAGCAGTTACGAGTCTAGCTCCTATAATTCACCCCTCCACTTT. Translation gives CASSYESSSYNSPLHF.

The CDR3 spells CASSPPFSRVRTEAFF. Written as DNA, the CDR3 is TGTGCCAGCAGCCCCCCCTTTAGCAGGGTGCGCACTGAAGCTTTCTTT. The chain is built from TRBV3-1 (or the pseudogene TRBV3-2) and TRBJ1-1; the D gene is possibly TRBD1 (5 bases). CDR1 and CDR2 (germline): LGHDT, YNNKEL (reference sequence). V lost 4 bases and J 4 bases, leaving 19 bases between the germline ends. The CDR3 has 16 residues.

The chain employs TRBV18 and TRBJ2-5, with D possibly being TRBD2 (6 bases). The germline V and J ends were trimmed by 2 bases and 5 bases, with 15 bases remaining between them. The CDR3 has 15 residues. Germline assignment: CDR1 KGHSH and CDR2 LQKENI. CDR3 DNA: TGTGCCAGCTCACCAAGGACTATGCAAGGGGAGACCCAGTACTTC. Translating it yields CASSPRTMQGETQYF.

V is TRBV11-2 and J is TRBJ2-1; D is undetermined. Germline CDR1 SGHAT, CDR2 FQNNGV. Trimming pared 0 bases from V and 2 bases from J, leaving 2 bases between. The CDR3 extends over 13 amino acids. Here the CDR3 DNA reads TGTGCCAGCAGCTTAGATACCTACAATGAGCAGTTCTTC. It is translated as CASSLDTYNEQFF.